The 11 T cell receptor beta chains given below trace back to one sample, sequenced in a study of naive and memory T cell subsets. Study-wide results and limits: Possibly reflecting memory cells re-expressing CD45RA, a few larger clonotypes occurred in naive repertoires, especially CD8.

Two oligonucleotides, mixed equimolar, formed the beta constant-region primer covering TRBC1 and TRBC2. The ligated cDNA underwent four PCR rounds using SP2 and nested alpha and beta constant-region primers. One entry per CDR3 protein results from TCRdb running MiXCR on the UMI-ligation and nested PCR reads. The table has roughly 150,000 distinct CDR3 sequences, about 20% seen once. No antigen is known for these receptors. What was sequenced was naive CD4+ T cells from blood. The receptors originated from a human donor in good health.

This clonotype was picked up a small number of times. The J gene is TRBJ2-1, the V gene TRBV28, with 15 bases that match TRBD2. The germline CDR1 and CDR2 sequences are MDHEN and SYDVKM. The CDR3 sequence is 15 residues long. With V trimmed by 6 bases and J by 9 bases, 6 bases remained unmatched. DNA for the CDR3: TGTGCCAGCAGCCGGACTAGCGGGAGGGCTAGTGAGCAGTTCTTC. Encoded protein: CASSRTSGRASEQFF.

This clonotype was detected only a few times. This chain links TRBV20-1 with TRBJ2-4, with 7 bases lining up with TRBD1. The trim removed 4 bases at V and 9 bases at J, leaving 21 bases unmatched. This CDR3 comprises 17 residues. Germline V lookup: CDR1 DFQATT, CDR2 SNEGSKA (reference sequence). The CDR3 nucleotides are TGCAGTGCTACGTCCAGGGGGACCGCCGGGACACCGGGCATTCAGTACTTC. Its protein product is CSATSRGTAGTPGIQYF.

The chain has TRBV13 and TRBJ2-7; 12 bases match TRBD2. The CDR3 is 17 residues long. V lost 4 bases and J lost 1; bases outside the gene matches: 8. The V gene's germline CDR1 is PRHDT and CDR2 FYEKMQ (reference sequence). The CDR3 is CASSSRTSGMISYEQYF. The DNA for the CDR3 is TGTGCCAGCAGCTCGCGGACTAGCGGGATGATATCCTACGAGCAGTACTTC. The variable domain in full, with the rest retrieved from reference TRBV13 and TRBJ2-7, is AAGVIQSPRHLIKEKRETATLKCYPIPRHDTVYWYQQGPGQDPQFLISFYEKMQSDKGSIPDRFSAQQFSDYHSELNMSSLELGDSALYFCASSSRTSGMISYEQYFGPGTRLTVT.

This clonotype came up a few times. This chain joins TRBV6-1 and TRBJ2-1; possibly TRBD2 for D (6 bases). Per the germline V gene, CDR1 is MNHNS and CDR2 is SASEGT. This CDR3 is built from 16 residues. V lost 7 bases to trimming and J lost 4 bases, with 20 bases between them. CDR3 in DNA: TGTGCCAGCACCGCCCGGAGGGAGGTCTCATACAATGAGCAGTTCTTC. Translation gives CASTARREVSYNEQFF.

The rearrangement uses TRBV6-5 and TRBJ2-7, with 9 positions matching TRBD1. There are 16 residues in the CDR3. CDR1 and CDR2 from the germline V gene are MNHEY and SVGAGI. V lost 6 bases to trimming and J lost 2 bases; unmatched junction nucleotides: 11. The CDR3 loop is CASRLTGGVKAYEQYF. The CDR3 bases are TGTGCCAGCAGACTCACAGGGGGCGTCAAGGCCTACGAGCAGTACTTC.

This chain connects TRBV4-1 to TRBJ2-1, with D possibly matching TRBD1 (6 bases). The ends were cut back, 2 bases at V and 3 bases at J, with 11 bases in the middle. From germline, CDR1 is MGHRA and CDR2 YSYEKL. The length of the CDR3 is 15 residues. CDR3 sequence: CASSQKGDRYNEQFF. CDR3 coding DNA: TGCGCCAGCAGCCAAAAGGGGGACCGCTACAATGAGCAGTTCTTC.

This chain links TRBV29-1 with TRBJ1-1, with TRBD1 identical over 8 bases. Trimming cost V 4 bases and J 7 bases; bases outside gene matches: 8. Germline-derived CDR1 and CDR2 are SQVTM and ANQGSEA. CDR3 length: 13 residues. CDR3 nucleotide sequence: TGCAGCGTTGGCGGACAGGGTAAAAGTGAAGCTTTCTTT. The encoded protein is CSVGGQGKSEAFF.

The chain combines TRBV14 with TRBJ1-6; maybe TRBD1 (6 bases). V was clipped by 4 bases and J by 8 bases, with 15 bases between them. This CDR3 contains 15 residues. Per germline, CDR1 SGHDN and CDR2 FVKESK. CDR3 sequence reads: CASSPSWGGHSPLHF. The CDR3 nucleotides are TGTGCCAGCAGCCCGAGTTGGGGGGGGCATTCACCCCTCCACTTT.

This CDR3 reads CASSSIAGGSYNEQFF. DNA of the CDR3: TGTGCCAGCAGCTCGATAGCGGGGGGATCCTACAATGAGCAGTTCTTC. The chain combines TRBV7-2 with TRBJ2-1; TRBD2 aligns across 10 bases. The germline CDR1 and CDR2 sequences are SGHTA and FQGNSA. This CDR3 comprises 16 residues. Germline trimming cut 4 bases from V and 1 base from J; bases unmatched to any gene: 4.

This clonotype came up a few times. CDR3 sequence: CASSPVAAGAADTQYF. CDR3 nucleotide sequence: TGTGCCAGTAGTCCCGTGGCAGCGGGAGCAGCAGATACGCAGTATTTT. The rearrangement uses TRBV19 and TRBJ2-3; 8 bases line up with TRBD2. The germline CDR1 and CDR2 sequences are LNHDA and SQIVND (reference sequence). J was trimmed by 4 bases and V by 5 bases; bases with no gene match: 11. The CDR3 covers 16 residues.

In its sample, this clonotype was seen a few times. The V call is TRBV2, the J call TRBJ2-1; 12 bases agree with TRBD2. The ends lost 4 bases at V and 10 bases at J; junction bases unmatched: 11. There are 16 residues in the CDR3. Germline V gives CDR1 SNHLY, CDR2 FYNNEI. CDR3 region: CASSVHPSGGVEEQFF. CDR3 coding DNA: TGTGCCAGCAGTGTGCACCCTAGCGGGGGGGTAGAAGAGCAGTTCTTC.